This passage covers 22 T cell receptor beta chains from one sample sequenced in a study of blood T cell repertoires in COVID-19 (dated by TCRdb to the early 2020s). Preparation of the library involved the immunoSEQ multiplex PCR assay. TCRdb took this table from immuneACCESS and kept in-frame rearrangements with V and J called. Such tables lack part of the clones; where checked against another copy, unresolved V genes explain under half of the gap, and the rest is unexplained. Within this sample are about 220,000 clones, with roughly four fifths of them counted one time only. About 2.1% of the sample rests with the top ten. The sample taken for sequencing was peripheral blood. These receptors originate from a woman aged 55-69 years with acute or convalescent COVID-19.

The V gene is TRBV7-3, the J gene TRBJ2-2; 11 positions agree with TRBD2. Germline values: CDR1 SGHTA, CDR2 FQGTGA. The junction had 16 bases not matched to a gene; V was cut back by 5 bases and J by 2 bases. The CDR3 extends over 20 amino acids. The chain's CDR3 is CASSRGRWSSGGQNTGELFF. DNA for the CDR3: TGTGCCAGCAGCCGGGGACGCTGGTCTAGCGGGGGGCAAAACACCGGGGAGCTGTTTTTT.

This clone was detected once. The V call is TRBV5-1, the J call TRBJ2-7, with D possibly being TRBD1 (6 bases). The CDR3 consists of 15 residues. Deletions cut 0 bases from V and 6 bases from J, with 16 bases between. Germline V CDR1 and CDR2: SGHRS, YFSETQ. The CDR3 region has the DNA TGCGCCAGCAGCTTGGTGGCAGGGGATGAGGGCGAGCAGTACTTC. Its translation is CASSLVAGDEGEQYF.

The rearrangement links TRBV6-6 to TRBJ1-2, with D unresolved. Germline CDR1 reads MNHNY; CDR2 reads SVGAGI (reference sequence). Trimming cost V 2 bases and J 3 bases, with 7 bases left between them. The CDR3 spans 13 residues. The CDR3 protein is CASSYAEDYGYTF. The CDR3 nucleotides read TGTGCCAGCAGTTACGCGGAGGACTATGGCTACACCTTC.

V and J are TRBV28 and TRBJ1-5; 9 bases map to TRBD1. Germline V CDR1 and CDR2: MDHEN, SYDVKM. After removal of 7 bases from V and 0 bases from J, the junction contained 7 bases not matched to a gene. The CDR3 has 16 residues. The CDR3: CASISTGQGSNQPQHF. The CDR3 coding sequence is TGTGCCAGCATTAGCACGGGACAGGGTAGCAATCAGCCCCAGCATTTT.

The CDR3 reads CASSLAQLAGASSYNEQFF. DNA of the CDR3: TGTGCCAGCAGCTTGGCCCAACTAGCGGGGGCCAGCTCCTACAATGAGCAGTTCTTC. The chain joins TRBV5-4 to TRBJ2-1; 11 positions agree with TRBD2. CDR1 and CDR2 from the germline V gene are SGHNT and YYREEE (reference sequence). There are 19 residues in the CDR3. The V gene end was trimmed by 0 bases and the J gene end by 0 bases; junction bases not matched to a gene: 8.

This rearrangement joins TRBV5-1 to TRBJ1-2; a possible D gene is TRBD1 (6 bases). This CDR3 spans 15 amino acids. Germline CDR1 and CDR2: SGHRS and YFSETQ. V shed 0 bases and J shed 7 bases, with 16 bases lying between them. The CDR3 sequence is CASSLEGDLSSGYTF. As DNA, the CDR3 is TGCGCCAGCAGCTTGGAGGGGGACCTTTCTAGTGGCTACACCTTC.

This clone was detected only a few times. The gene calls are TRBV28 and TRBJ1-6; D is unresolved. CDR1 and CDR2 (germline): MDHEN, SYDVKM. Trimming removed 7 bases at V and 0 bases at J, with 10 bases between. The CDR3 length is 15 residues. The CDR3 loop is CASKAGSSYNSPLHF. DNA for the CDR3: TGTGCCAGCAAGGCCGGGAGCTCCTATAATTCACCCCTCCACTTT.

The chain couples TRBV28 to TRBJ1-1, with no clear D. This CDR3 is built from 14 residues. Looked up from germline, CDR1 is MDHEN and CDR2 is SYDVKM. Trimming removed 3 bases at V and 3 bases at J, with 11 bases between. The CDR3 coding sequence is TGTGCCAGCAGTTTTGGAGGGTGGGACACTGAAGCTTTCTTT. It translates to CASSFGGWDTEAFF.

J is TRBJ2-3 and V is TRBV10-3, with D maybe TRBD2 (6 bases). CDR1 is ENHRY and CDR2 is SYGVKD in the germline V gene. The CDR3 runs to 17 residues. V lost 4 bases and J lost 0, with 17 bases in between. For the CDR3, the DNA is TGTGCCATCAGTGCAGATGCGGGACCCGCTAGCACAGATACGCAGTATTTT. Encoded protein: CAISADAGPASTDTQYF.

The chain recombines TRBV7-2 with TRBJ2-7, with TRBD1 matching over 7 bases. J lost 3 bases, V lost 5 bases, and 10 bases had no gene match. Germline CDR1 is SGHTA and CDR2 is FQGNSA. CDR3 size: 15 residues. The DNA for the CDR3 is TGTGCCAGCAGCCAACAAGGGGGACAGAACTACGAGCAGTACTTC. This encodes CASSQQGGQNYEQYF.

Of note for this clone: This sample also contains other DNA sequences that code for the same CDR3. The chain combines TRBV30 with TRBJ2-7; D is possibly TRBD1 (5 bases). The CDR3 spans 14 residues. The germline V gene encodes CDR1 GTSNPN and CDR2 SVGIG (reference sequence). Between the trimmed V and J ends, which lost 0 bases and 1 base, there was a span of 10 bases. As DNA, the CDR3 is TGTGCCTGGAGTGTTGGTGGGGCGTCCTACGAGCAGTACTTC. Protein sequence: CAWSVGGASYEQYF.

This sequence joins TRBV9 and TRBJ2-5; TRBD2 aligns across 10 bases. Germline CDR1 SGDLS, CDR2 YYNGEE. The CDR3 has 16 amino acids. Trimming cost V 0 bases and J 1 base; bases outside gene matches: 3. The CDR3 reads CASSVEERGGQETQYF. DNA of the CDR3: TGTGCCAGCAGCGTAGAAGAGCGGGGGGGCCAAGAGACCCAGTACTTC.

The rearrangement links TRBV3-1 (or the pseudogene TRBV3-2) to TRBJ1-1; D is perhaps TRBD1 (5 bases). V was cut by 2 bases and J by 11 bases, with 18 bases left in between. The V gene's germline CDR1 is LGHDT and CDR2 YNNKEL (reference sequence). The CDR3 contains 14 residues. CDR3 loop: CASSQKRDSGRAFF. The CDR3 DNA reads TGTGCCAGCAGCCAAAAAAGGGACTCCGGGCGGGCTTTCTTT.

V and J are TRBV4-2 and TRBJ1-1; 10 nucleotides agree with TRBD1. This CDR3 is built from 12 residues. Germline loops: CDR1 LGHNA, CDR2 YNFKEQ. The ends lost 1 base at V and 12 bases at J; junction bases unmatched: 2. The CDR3 loop is CASSQGQGATFF. CDR3 nucleotides: TGTGCCAGCAGCCAAGGACAGGGGGCGACTTTCTTT.

The chain has TRBV4-1 and TRBJ1-4; a possible D gene is TRBD1 (5 bases). CDR3 length: 16 residues. The germline CDR1 and CDR2 sequences are MGHRA and YSYEKL. With 0 bases removed from V and 1 base from J, the gap between germline ends came to 9 bases. The chain's CDR3 is CASSQESGGTNEKLFF. The CDR3 region has the DNA TGCGCCAGCAGCCAAGAGTCGGGGGGAACTAATGAAAAACTGTTTTTT.

The chain couples TRBV3-1 (or the pseudogene TRBV3-2) to TRBJ1-5; D is unclear. The CDR3 has 13 amino acids. Per the germline V gene, CDR1 is LGHDT and CDR2 is YNNKEL (reference sequence). The ends were cut back, 6 bases at V and 7 bases at J, with 13 bases in the middle. The CDR3 coding sequence is TGTGCCAGCAGTGGCGTGAGAGGACAGCCCCAGCATTTT. As protein: CASSGVRGQPQHF.

The chain couples TRBV4-2 to TRBJ1-2; 7 nucleotides agree with TRBD1. Germline V gene lookup returns CDR1 LGHNA and CDR2 YNFKEQ. The CDR3 covers 16 residues. Trimming took 0 bases from V and 4 from J; bases not matched to a gene: 8. This CDR3 is CASSQESTGFSYGYTF. The CDR3 coding sequence is TGTGCCAGCAGCCAAGAATCGACAGGGTTTAGCTATGGCTACACCTTC.

The V call is TRBV6-7, the J call TRBJ2-1; 10 bases align to TRBD2. TRBV6-7 is an open reading frame, and its role is uncertain. J lost 4 bases, V lost 6 bases, and 3 bases had no gene match. The CDR3 extends over 14 amino acids. The CDR3 sequence: CASSPGLAYNEQFF. The CDR3 coding sequence is TGTGCCAGCAGCCCGGGACTAGCGTACAATGAGCAGTTCTTC.

The rearrangement joins TRBV18 to TRBJ1-1; D possibly corresponds to TRBD1 (5 bases). V dropped 3 bases and J dropped 1 base, with 12 bases sitting between them. The CDR3 is 15 amino acids. Germline CDR1 reads KGHSH; CDR2 reads LQKENI. CDR3 nucleotide sequence: TGTGCCAGCTCACCCTGGGAGGGGACGAACACTGAAGCTTTCTTT. Its translation: CASSPWEGTNTEAFF.

V gene TRBV11-2 combines with J gene TRBJ1-3; D uncertain. From germline, CDR1 is SGHAT and CDR2 FQNNGV. CDR3 length: 14 amino acids. V lost 5 bases to trimming and J lost 4 bases, with 12 bases between them. The CDR3 is CASSPTVFGNTIYF. The CDR3, as DNA: TGTGCCAGCAGCCCCACGGTGTTCGGAAACACCATATATTTT.

CDR3 region: CASSILSSGDPGRETQYF. DNA for the CDR3: TGTGCCAGTAGTATCCTGTCTAGCGGGGACCCTGGGAGAGAGACCCAGTACTTC. The rearrangement joins TRBV19 to TRBJ2-5, with 9 bases fitting TRBD2. Trimming removed 3 bases from V and 4 bases from J; junction bases left unmatched: 15. Looked up from germline, CDR1 is LNHDA and CDR2 is SQIVND (reference sequence). This CDR3 is 18 amino acids long.

The chain joins TRBV7-9 to TRBJ2-2; perhaps TRBD1 as D (6 bases). Trimming took 0 bases from V and 3 from J, leaving 11 bases between them. CDR1 is SEHNR and CDR2 is FQNEAQ in the germline V gene (reference sequence). This CDR3 is 16 amino acids long. CDR3 in DNA: TGTGCCAGCAGCTTAGCGCCGGGACAAGACACCGGGGAGCTGTTTTTT. Translation gives CASSLAPGQDTGELFF.